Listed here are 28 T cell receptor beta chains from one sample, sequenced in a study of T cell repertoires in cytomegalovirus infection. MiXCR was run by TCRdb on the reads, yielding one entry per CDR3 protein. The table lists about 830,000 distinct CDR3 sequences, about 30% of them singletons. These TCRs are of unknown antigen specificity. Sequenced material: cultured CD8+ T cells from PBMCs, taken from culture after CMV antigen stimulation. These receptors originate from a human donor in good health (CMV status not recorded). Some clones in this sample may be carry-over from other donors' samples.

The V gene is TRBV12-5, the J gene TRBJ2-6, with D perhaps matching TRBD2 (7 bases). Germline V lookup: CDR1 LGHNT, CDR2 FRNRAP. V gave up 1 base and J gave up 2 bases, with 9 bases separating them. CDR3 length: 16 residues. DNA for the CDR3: TGTGCTAGTGGTTTGGAGGGGGGGGCTGGGGCCAACGTCCTGACTTTC. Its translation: CASGLEGGAGANVLTF.

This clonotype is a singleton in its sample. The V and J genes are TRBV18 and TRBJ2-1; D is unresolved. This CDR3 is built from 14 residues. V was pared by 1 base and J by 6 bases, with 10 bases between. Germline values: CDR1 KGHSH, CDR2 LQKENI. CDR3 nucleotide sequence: TGTGCCAGCTCACCACTTCGACGGACCAATGAGCAGTTCTTC. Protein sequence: CASSPLRRTNEQFF.

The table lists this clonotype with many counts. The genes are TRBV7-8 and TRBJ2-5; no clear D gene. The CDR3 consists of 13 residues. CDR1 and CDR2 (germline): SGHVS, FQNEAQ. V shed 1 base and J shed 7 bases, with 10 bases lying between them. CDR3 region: CASSLELSWTQYF. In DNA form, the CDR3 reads TGTGCCAGCAGCTTAGAACTTTCCTGGACCCAGTACTTC.

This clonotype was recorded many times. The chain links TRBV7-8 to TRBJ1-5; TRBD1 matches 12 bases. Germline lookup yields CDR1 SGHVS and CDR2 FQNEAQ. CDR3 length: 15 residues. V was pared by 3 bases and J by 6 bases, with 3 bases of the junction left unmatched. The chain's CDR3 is CASSFGTGGFQPQHF. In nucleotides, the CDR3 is TGTGCCAGCAGCTTTGGGACAGGGGGCTTTCAGCCCCAGCATTTT.

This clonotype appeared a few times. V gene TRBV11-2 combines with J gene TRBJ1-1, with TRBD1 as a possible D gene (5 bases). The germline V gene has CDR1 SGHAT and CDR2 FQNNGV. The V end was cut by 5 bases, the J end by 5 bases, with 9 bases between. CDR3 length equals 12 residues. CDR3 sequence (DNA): TGTGCCAGCAGCCCCCGACAGACTGAAGCTTTCTTT. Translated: CASSPRQTEAFF.

The DNA for the CDR3 is TGTGCCAGCAGCCCACAGGGGGCAGACACTGAAGCTTTCTTT. Residues: CASSPQGADTEAFF. The chain employs TRBV7-2 and TRBJ1-1, with TRBD1 matching 9 bases. Germline V gives CDR1 SGHTA, CDR2 FQGNSA. The CDR3 spans 14 residues. Unmatched junction bases numbered 4, after V lost 5 bases and J lost 3 bases.

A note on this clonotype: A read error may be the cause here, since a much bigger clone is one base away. The chain's CDR3 is CTSSAIDRGEDTQYF. As DNA, the CDR3 is TGTACCAGCAGTGCCATCGACAGGGGGGAAGATACGCAGTATTTT. V usage is TRBV6-6 and J usage is TRBJ2-3, with 9 bases lining up with TRBD1. Germline lookup yields CDR1 MNHNY and CDR2 SVGAGI (reference sequence). The CDR3 covers 15 residues.

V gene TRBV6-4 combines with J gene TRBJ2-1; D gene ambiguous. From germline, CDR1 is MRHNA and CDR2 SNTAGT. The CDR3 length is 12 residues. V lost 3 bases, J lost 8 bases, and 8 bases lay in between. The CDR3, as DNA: TGTGCCAGCAGTGAAGGAGACGATGAGCAGTTCTTC. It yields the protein CASSEGDDEQFF.

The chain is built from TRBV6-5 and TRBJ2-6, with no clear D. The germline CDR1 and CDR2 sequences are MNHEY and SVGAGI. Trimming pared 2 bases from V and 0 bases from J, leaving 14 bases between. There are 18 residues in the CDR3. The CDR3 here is CASSYHIQPSSGANVLTF. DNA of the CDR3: TGTGCCAGCAGTTACCATATACAACCATCCTCTGGGGCCAACGTCCTGACTTTC.

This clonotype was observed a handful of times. CDR3 bases: TGTGCCAGCAGCCAAGACGGGACAGGGGTCACCGGGGAGCTGTTTTTT. It translates to CASSQDGTGVTGELFF. The rearrangement uses TRBV3-1 and TRBJ2-2; 10 nucleotides align to TRBD1. The ends lost 0 bases at V and 4 bases at J; junction bases unmatched: 2. CDR1 is LGHDT and CDR2 is YNNKEL in the germline V gene (reference sequence). The CDR3 contains 16 residues.

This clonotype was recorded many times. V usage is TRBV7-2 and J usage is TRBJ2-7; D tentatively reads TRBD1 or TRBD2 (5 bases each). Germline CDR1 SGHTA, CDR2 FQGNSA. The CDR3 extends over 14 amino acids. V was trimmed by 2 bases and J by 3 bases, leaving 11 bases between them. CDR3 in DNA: TGTGCCAGCAGCTTAAAGAGGGGAATCTACGAGCAGTACGTC. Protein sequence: CASSLKRGIYEQYV.

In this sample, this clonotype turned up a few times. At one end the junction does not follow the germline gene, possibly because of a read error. This CDR3 reads CASSAYYDEQFF. The DNA of the CDR3 is TGTGCCAGCAGTGCGTACTACGATGAGCAGTTCTTC. The chain carries TRBV2 and TRBJ2-1; D remains unclear. The CDR3 totals 12 residues. Germline loops: CDR1 SNHLY, CDR2 FYNNEI.

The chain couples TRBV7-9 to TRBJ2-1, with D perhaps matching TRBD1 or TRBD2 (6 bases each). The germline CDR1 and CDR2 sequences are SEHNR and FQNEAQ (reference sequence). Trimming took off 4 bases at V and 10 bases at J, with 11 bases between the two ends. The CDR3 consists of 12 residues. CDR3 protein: CASSSGAEEQFF. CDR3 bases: TGTGCCAGCAGCTCGGGGGCTGAAGAGCAGTTCTTC.

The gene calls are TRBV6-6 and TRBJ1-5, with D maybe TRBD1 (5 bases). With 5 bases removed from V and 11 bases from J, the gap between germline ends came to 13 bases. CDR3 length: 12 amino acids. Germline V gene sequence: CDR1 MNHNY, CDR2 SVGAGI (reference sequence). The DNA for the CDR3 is TGTGCCAGCAGTCGGGACTCCCTAACCCAGCATTTT. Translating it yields CASSRDSLTQHF.

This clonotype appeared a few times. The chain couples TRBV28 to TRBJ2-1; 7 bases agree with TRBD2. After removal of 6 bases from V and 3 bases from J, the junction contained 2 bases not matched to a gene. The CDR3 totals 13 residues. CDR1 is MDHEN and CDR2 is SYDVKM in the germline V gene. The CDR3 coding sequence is TGTGCCAGCAGACGGACTAGCTACAATGAGCAGTTCTTC. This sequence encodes CASRRTSYNEQFF.

CDR3 in DNA: TGTGCCAGCAGTCCCTTTGGGGGGGGCGGGGTAGAGACCCAGTACTTC. Protein: CASSPFGGGGVETQYF. This chain connects TRBV6-5 to TRBJ2-5; a possible D gene is TRBD2 (7 bases). The CDR3 runs to 16 residues. Trimming pared 5 bases from V and 4 bases from J, leaving 20 bases between. Per germline, CDR1 MNHEY and CDR2 SVGAGI.

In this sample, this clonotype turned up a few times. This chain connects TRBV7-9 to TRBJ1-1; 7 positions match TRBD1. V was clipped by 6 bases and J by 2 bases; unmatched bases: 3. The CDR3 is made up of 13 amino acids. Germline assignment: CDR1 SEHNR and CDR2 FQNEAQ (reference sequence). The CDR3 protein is CASRGQRNTEAFF. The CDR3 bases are TGTGCCAGCAGGGGACAGCGCAACACTGAAGCTTTCTTT. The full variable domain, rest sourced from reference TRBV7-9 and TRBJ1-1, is DTGVSQNPRHKITKRGQNVTFRCDPISEHNRLYWYRQTLGQGPEFLTYFQNEAQLEKSRLLSDRFSAERPKGSFSTLEIQRTEQGDSAMYLCASRGQRNTEAFFGQGTRLTVV.

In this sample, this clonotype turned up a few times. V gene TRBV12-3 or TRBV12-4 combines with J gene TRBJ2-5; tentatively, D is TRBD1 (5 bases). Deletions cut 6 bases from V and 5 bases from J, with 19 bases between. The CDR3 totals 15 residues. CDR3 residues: CASSLTKRGTETQYF. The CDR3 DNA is TGTGCCAGCAGCTTGACGAAAAGGGGCACTGAGACCCAGTACTTC.

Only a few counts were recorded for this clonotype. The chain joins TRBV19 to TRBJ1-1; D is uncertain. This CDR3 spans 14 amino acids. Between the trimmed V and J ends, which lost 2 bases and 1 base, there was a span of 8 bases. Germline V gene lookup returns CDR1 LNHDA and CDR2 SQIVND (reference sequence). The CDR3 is CASSILSKNTEAFF. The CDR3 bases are TGTGCCAGTAGTATATTATCCAAGAACACTGAAGCTTTCTTT.

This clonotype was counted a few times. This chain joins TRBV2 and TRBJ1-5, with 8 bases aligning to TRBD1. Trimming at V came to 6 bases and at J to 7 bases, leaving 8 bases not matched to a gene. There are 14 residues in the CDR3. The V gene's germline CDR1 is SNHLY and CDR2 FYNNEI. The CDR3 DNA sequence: TGTGCCAGCAGAAGAGGACAGGGCGGGCAGCCCCAGCATTTT. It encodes CASRRGQGGQPQHF.

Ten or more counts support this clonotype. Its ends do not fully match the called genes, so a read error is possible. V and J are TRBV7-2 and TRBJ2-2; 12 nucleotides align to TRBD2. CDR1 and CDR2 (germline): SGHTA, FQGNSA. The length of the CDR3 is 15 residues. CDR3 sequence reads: CASSLAGGWTGELFF. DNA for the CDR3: TGTGCCAGCAGCCTAGCGGGGGGGTGGACCGGGGAGCTGTTTTTT.

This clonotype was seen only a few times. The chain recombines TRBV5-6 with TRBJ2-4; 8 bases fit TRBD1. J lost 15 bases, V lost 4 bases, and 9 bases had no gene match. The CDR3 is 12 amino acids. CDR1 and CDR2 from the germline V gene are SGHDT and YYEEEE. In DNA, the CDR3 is TGTGCCAGCAGCCGGGACAGGTTACGGTGGTACTTC. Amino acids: CASSRDRLRWYF.

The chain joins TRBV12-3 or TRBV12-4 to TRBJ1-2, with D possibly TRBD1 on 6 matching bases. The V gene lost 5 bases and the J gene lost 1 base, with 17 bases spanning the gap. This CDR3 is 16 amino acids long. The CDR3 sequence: CASSLPDRPINYGYTF. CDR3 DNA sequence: TGTGCCAGCAGTCTACCGGACAGACCGATTAACTATGGCTACACCTTC.

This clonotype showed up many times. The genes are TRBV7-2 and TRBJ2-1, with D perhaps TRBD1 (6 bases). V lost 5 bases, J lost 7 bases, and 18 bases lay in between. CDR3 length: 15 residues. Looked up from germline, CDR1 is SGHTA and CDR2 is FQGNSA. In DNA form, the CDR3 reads TGTGCCAGCAGCCCCAGGGGTAGAATGGGGAATGAGCAGTTCTTC. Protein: CASSPRGRMGNEQFF.

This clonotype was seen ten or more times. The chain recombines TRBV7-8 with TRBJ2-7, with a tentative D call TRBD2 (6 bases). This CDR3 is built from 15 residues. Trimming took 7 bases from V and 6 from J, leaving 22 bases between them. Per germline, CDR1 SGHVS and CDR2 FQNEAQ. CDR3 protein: CASTITIGPRGEQYF. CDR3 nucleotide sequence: TGTGCCAGCACCATTACTATAGGACCGCGGGGCGAGCAGTACTTC.

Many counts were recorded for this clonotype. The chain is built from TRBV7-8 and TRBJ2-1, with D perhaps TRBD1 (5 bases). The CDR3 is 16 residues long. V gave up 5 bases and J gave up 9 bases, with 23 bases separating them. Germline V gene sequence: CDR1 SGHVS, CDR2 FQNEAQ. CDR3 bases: TGTGCCAGCAGCGGACAAGATCCCGACCCAGCCCGTGAGCAGTTCTTC. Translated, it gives CASSGQDPDPAREQFF.

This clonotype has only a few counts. CDR3 loop: CASSSAGGRTYNEQFF. In DNA form, the CDR3 reads TGTGCCAGCAGCTCGGCCGGAGGGCGGACCTACAATGAGCAGTTCTTC. The chain couples TRBV7-9 to TRBJ2-1; D is possibly TRBD2 (6 bases). The V end was cut by 4 bases, the J end by 2 bases, with 15 bases between. CDR3 length equals 16 residues. Per germline, CDR1 SEHNR and CDR2 FQNEAQ (reference sequence).

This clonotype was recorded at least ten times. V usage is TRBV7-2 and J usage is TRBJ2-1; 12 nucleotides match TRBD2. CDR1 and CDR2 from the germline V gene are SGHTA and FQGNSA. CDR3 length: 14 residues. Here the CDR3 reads CGTRGLAGPNEQFF. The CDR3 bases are TGTGGGACGCGGGGACTAGCGGGTCCCAATGAGCAGTTCTTC.